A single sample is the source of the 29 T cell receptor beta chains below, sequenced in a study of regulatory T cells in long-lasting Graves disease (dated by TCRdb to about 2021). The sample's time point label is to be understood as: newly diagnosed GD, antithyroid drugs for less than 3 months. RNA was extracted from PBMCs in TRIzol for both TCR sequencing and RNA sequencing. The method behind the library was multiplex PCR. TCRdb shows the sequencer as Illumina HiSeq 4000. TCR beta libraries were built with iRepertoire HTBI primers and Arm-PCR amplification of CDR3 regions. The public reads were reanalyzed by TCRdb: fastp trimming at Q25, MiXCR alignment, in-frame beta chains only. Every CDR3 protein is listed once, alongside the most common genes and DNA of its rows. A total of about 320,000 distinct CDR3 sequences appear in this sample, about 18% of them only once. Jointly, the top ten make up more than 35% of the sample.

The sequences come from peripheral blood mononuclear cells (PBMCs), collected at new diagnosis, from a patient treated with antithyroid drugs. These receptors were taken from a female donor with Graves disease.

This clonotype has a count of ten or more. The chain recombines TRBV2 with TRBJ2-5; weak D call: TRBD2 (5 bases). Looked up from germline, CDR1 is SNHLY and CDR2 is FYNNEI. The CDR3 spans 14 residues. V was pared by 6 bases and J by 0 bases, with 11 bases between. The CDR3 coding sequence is TGTGCCAGCAGGGTCGGGGTCTACCAAGAGACCCAGTACTTC. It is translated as CASRVGVYQETQYF.

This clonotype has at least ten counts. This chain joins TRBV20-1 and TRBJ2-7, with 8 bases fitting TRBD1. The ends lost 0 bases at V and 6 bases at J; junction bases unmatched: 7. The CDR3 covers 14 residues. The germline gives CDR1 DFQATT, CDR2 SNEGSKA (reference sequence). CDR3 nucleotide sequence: TGCAGTGCTAGAGACCAGGGGGCGCAGTCCGAGCAGTACTTC. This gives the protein CSARDQGAQSEQYF.

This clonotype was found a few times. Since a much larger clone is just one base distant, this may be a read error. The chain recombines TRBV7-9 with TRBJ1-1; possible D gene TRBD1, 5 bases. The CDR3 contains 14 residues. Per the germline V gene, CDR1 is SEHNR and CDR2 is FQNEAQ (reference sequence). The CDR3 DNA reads TGTGCCAGCAGCTTTCTGGGGTCGGACACTGAAGCTTTATTT. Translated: CASSFLGSDTEALF. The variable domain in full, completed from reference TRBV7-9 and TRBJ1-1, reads DTGVSQNPRHKITKRGQNVTFRCDPISEHNRLYWYRQTLGQGPEFLTYFQNEAQLEKSRLLSDRFSAERPKGSFSTLEIQRTEQGDSAMYLCASSFLGSDTEALFGQGTRLTVV.

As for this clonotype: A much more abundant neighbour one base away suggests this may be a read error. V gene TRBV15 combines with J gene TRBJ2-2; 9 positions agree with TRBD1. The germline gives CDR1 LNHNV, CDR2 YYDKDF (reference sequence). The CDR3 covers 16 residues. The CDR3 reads CATSRGGPGQGGDLFF. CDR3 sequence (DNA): TGTGCCACCAGCAGAGGCGGCCCGGGACAGGGTGGGGATCTGTTTTTT.

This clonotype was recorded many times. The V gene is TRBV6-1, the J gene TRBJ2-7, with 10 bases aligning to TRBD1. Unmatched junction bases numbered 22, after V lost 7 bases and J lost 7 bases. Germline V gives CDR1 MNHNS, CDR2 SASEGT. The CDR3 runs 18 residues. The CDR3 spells CASTSHPGTGVPSGEQYF. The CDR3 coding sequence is TGTGCCAGCACCTCCCATCCCGGGACAGGGGTTCCCTCGGGGGAGCAGTACTTC.

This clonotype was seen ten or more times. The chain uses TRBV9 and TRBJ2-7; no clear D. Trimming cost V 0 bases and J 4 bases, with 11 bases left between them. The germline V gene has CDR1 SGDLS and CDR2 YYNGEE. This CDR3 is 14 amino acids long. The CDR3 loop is CASSVAVGRYEQYF. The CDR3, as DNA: TGTGCCAGCAGCGTAGCGGTAGGGCGGTACGAGCAGTACTTC. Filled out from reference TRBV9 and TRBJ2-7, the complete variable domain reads DSGVTQTPKHLITATGQRVTLRCSPRSGDLSVYWYQQSLDQGLQFLIQYYNGEERAKGNILERFSAQQFPDLHSELNLSSLELGDSALYFCASSVAVGRYEQYFGPGTRLTVT.

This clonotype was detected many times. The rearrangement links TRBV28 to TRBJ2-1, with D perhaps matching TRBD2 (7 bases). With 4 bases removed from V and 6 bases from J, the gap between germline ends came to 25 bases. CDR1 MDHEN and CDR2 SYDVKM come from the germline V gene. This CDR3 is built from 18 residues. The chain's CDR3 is CASSSPLSRRGRANEQFF. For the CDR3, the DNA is TGTGCCAGCAGTTCCCCTCTTAGCCGAAGGGGGAGGGCCAATGAGCAGTTCTTC.

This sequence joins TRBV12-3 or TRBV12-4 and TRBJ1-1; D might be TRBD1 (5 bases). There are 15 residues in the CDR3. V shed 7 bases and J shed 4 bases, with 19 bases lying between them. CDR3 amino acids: CASNYEGPGSTEAFF. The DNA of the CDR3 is TGTGCCAGCAACTACGAGGGGCCAGGCAGCACTGAAGCTTTCTTT.

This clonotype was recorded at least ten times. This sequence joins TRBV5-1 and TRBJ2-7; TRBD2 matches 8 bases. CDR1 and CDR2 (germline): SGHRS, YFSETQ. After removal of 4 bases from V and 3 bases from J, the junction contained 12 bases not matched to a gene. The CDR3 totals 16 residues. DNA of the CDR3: TGCGCCAGCAGCCCCCAATGGCTAGCGGGTTTCTACGAGCAGTACTTC. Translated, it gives CASSPQWLAGFYEQYF. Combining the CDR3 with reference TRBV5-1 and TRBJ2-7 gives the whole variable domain KAGVTQTPRYLIKTRGQQVTLSCSPISGHRSVSWYQQTPGQGLQFLFEYFSETQRNKGNFPGRFSGRQFSNSRSEMNVSTLELGDSALYLCASSPQWLAGFYEQYFGPGTRLTVT.

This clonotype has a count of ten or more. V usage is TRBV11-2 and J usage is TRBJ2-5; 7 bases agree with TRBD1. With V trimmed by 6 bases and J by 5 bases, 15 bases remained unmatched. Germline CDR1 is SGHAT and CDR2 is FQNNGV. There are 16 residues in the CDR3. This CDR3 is CASSPFFETGSETQYF. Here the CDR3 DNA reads TGTGCCAGCAGTCCCTTCTTTGAGACAGGGTCGGAGACCCAGTACTTC.

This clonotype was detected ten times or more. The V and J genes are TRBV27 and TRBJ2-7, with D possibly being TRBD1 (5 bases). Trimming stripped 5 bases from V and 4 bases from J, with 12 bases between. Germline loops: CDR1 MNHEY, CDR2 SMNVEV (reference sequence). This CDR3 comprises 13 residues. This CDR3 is CASSLRTQYEQYF. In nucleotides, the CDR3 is TGTGCCAGCAGTCTCAGGACACAATACGAGCAGTACTTC.

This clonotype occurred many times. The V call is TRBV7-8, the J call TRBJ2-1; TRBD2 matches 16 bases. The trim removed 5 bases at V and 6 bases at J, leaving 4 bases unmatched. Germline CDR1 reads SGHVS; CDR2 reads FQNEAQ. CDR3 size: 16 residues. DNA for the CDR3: TGTGCCAGCAGCCGTGGGACTAGCGGGAGGGCCAATGAGCAGTTCTTC. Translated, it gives CASSRGTSGRANEQFF.

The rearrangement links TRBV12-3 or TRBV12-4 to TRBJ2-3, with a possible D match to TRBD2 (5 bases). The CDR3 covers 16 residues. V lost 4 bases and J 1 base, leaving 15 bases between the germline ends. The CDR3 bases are TGTGCCAGCAGTTCCCTAAGCGTGGGAGGCACAGATACGCAGTATTTT. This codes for CASSSLSVGGTDTQYF.

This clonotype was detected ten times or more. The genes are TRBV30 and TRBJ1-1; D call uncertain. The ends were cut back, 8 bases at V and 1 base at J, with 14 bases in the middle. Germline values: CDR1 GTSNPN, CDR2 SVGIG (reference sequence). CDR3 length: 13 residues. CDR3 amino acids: CANRRGQNTEAFF. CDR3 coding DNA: TGTGCCAATCGGCGAGGGCAGAACACTGAAGCTTTCTTT. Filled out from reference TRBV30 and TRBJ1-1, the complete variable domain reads SQTIHQWPATLVQPVGSPLSLECTVEGTSNPNLYWYRQAAGRGLQLLFYSVGIGQISSEVPQNLSASRPQDRQFILSSKKLLLSDSGFYLCANRRGQNTEAFFGQGTRLTVV.

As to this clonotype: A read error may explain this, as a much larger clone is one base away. The CDR3 nucleotides are TGTGCCATCAGTGGAGGGGGGGATAGCTACGAGCAGTTCTTC. As protein: CAISGGGDSYEQFF. This chain joins TRBV10-3 and TRBJ2-1; tentatively, D is TRBD2 (7 bases). This CDR3 is built from 14 residues. Per germline, CDR1 ENHRY and CDR2 SYGVKD. Trimming took 4 bases from V and 10 from J, leaving 17 bases between them.

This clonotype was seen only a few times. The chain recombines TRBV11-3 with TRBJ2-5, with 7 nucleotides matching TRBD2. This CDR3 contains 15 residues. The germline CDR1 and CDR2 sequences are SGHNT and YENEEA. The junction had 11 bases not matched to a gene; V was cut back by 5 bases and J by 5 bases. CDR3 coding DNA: TGTGCCAGCAGCCAAACTAGCGCCATGGGGGAGACCCAGTACTTC. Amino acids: CASSQTSAMGETQYF.

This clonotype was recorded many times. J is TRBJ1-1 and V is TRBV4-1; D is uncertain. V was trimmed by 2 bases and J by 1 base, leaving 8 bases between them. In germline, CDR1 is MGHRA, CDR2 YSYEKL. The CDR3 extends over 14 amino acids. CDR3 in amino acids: CASSQRTRNTEAFF. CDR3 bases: TGCGCCAGCAGCCAAAGGACTCGGAACACTGAAGCTTTCTTT.

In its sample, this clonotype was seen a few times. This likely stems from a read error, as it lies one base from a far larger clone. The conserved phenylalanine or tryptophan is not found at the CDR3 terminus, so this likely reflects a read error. The CDR3 sequence: CASSEARREDEETQYL. The CDR3 nucleotides read TGTGCCAGCAGTGAAGCCCGACGGGAGGACGAAGAGACCCAGTACCTC. The chain employs TRBV2 and TRBJ2-1; 7 nucleotides agree with TRBD2. TRBJ2-5 matches the DNA end more closely, so the J call is doubtful. Germline CDR1 and CDR2: SNHLY and FYNNEI. This CDR3 spans 16 amino acids.

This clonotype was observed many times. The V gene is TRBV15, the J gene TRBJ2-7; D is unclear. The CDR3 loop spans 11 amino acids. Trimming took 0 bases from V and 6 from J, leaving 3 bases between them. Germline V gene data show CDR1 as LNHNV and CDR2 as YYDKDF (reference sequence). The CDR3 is CATSRDGEQYF. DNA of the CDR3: TGTGCCACCAGCAGAGATGGCGAGCAGTACTTC.

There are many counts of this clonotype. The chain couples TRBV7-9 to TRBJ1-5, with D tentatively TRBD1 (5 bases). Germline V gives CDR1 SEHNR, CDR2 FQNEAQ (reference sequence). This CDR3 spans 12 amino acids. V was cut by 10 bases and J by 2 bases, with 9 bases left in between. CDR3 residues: CATQQGNQPQHF. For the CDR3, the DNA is TGTGCCACTCAACAGGGCAATCAGCCCCAGCATTTT.

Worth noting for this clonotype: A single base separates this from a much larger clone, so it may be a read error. The CDR3 region is CSASLRGVDYEQFF. The CDR3 DNA is TGCAGTGCGTCATTACGAGGGGTGGATTACGAGCAGTTCTTC. The chain carries TRBV20-1 and TRBJ2-1; D is tentatively TRBD1 or TRBD2 (5 bases each). The length of the CDR3 is 14 residues. Trimming took off 6 bases at V and 10 bases at J, with 22 bases between the two ends. Germline V gives CDR1 DFQATT, CDR2 SNEGSKA (reference sequence).

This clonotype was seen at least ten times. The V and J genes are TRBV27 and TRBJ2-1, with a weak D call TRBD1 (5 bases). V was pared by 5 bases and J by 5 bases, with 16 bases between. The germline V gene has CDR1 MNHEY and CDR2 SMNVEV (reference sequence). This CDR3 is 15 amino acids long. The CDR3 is CASSPWEGVDNEQFF. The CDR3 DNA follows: TGTGCCAGCAGTCCCTGGGAAGGGGTGGACAATGAGCAGTTCTTC.

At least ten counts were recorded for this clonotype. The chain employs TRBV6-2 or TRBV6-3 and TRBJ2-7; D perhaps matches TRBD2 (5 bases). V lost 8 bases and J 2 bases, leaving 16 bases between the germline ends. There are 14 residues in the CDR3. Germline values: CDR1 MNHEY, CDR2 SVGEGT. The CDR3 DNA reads TGTGCCAGCTATTCGAGGGATAGACCCTACGAGCAGTACTTC. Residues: CASYSRDRPYEQYF.

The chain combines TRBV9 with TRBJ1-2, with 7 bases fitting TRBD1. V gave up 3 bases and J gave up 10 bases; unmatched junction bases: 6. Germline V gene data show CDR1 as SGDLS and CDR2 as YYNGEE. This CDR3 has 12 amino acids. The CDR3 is CASSAYRGPYTF. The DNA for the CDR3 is TGTGCCAGCAGCGCCTACAGGGGTCCCTACACCTTC.

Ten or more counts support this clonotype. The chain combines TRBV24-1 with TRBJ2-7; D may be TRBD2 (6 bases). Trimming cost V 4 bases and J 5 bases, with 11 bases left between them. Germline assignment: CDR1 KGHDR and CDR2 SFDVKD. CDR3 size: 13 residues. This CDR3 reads CATSEEGYNEQYF. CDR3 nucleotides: TGTGCCACCAGTGAGGAGGGCTACAACGAGCAGTACTTC.

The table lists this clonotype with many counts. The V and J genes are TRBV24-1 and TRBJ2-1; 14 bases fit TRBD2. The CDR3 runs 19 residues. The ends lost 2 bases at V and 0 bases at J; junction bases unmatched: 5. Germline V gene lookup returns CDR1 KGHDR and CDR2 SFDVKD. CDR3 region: CATSDSFGTSGSSYNEQFF. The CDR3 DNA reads TGTGCCACCAGTGATTCCTTCGGGACTAGCGGGAGCTCCTACAATGAGCAGTTCTTC.

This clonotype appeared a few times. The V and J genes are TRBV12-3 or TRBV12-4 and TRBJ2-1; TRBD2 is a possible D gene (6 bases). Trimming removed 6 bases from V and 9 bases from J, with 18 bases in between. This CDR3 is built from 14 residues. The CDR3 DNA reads TGTGCCAGCAGGGCCGGGACTTCCGCAATTGAGCAGTTCTTC. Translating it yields CASRAGTSAIEQFF.

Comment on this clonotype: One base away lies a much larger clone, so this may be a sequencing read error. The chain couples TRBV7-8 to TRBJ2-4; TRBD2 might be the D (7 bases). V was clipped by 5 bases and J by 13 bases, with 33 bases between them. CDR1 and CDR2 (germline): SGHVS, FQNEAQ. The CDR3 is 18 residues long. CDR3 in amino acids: CASSTTPWGREIGEGQYF. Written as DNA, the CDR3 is TGTGCCAGCAGCACGACACCCTGGGGGCGGGAGATTGGCGAGGGCCAGTACTTC.

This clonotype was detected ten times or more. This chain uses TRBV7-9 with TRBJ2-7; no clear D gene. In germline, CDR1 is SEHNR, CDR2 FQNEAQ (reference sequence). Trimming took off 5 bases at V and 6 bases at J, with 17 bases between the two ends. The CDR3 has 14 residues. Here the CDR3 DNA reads TGTGCCAGCAGCCCTGCCGGCCAGCCTAGCGAGCAGTACTTC. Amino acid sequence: CASSPAGQPSEQYF.